This TCR beta chain was identified during a study of T cells in Graves' hyperthyroidism and ophthalmopathy. Findings and limits, study-wide: Researchers report that a 13 V-J model separated ophthalmopathy from stable hyperthyroidism.

Researchers amplified the TCR beta CDR3 regions from RNA transcripts. Using the HTBI primer set, a first-round RT-PCR was run on the TCR CDR3. TCRdb itself ran the multiplex PCR reads through MiXCR, one entry per CDR3 protein. The data show hundreds of thousands of distinct CDR3 sequences, 11% to 15% seen once. This CDR3 has 19 residues. After removal of 0 bases from V and 0 bases from J, the junction contained 7 bases not matched to a gene. Per the germline V gene, CDR1 is SGHDN and CDR2 is FVKESK. This clonotype was found many times. The antigen is undetermined. Sequenced sample: blood. This chain uses TRBV14 with TRBJ2-7; 14 bases are shared with TRBD2. The sequence was collected from a woman younger than 45 with Graves' hyperthyroidism that later progressed to Graves' ophthalmopathy. CDR3 in DNA: TGTGCCAGCAGCCAAGAGGGGACTAGCGGGAGCGCTTACTCCTACGAGCAGTACTTC. Amino acid sequence: CASSQEGTSGSAYSYEQYF.